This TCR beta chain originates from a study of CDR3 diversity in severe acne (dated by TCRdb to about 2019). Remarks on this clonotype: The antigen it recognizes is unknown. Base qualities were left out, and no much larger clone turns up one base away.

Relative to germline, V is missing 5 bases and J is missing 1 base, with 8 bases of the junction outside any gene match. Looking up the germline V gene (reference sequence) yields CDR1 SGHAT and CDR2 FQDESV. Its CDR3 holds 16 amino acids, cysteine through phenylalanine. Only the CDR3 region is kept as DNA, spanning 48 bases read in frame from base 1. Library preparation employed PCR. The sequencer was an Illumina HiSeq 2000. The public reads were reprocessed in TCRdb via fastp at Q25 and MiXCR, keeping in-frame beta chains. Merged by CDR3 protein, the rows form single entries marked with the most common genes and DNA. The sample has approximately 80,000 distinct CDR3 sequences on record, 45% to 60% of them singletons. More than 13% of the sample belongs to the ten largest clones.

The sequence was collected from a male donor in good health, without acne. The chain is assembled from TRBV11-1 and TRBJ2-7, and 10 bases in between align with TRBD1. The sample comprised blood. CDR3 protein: CASSRPGQGGSYEQYF. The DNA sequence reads TGTGCCAGCAGCCGGCCCGGACAGGGGGGTTCCTACGAGCAGTACTTC.